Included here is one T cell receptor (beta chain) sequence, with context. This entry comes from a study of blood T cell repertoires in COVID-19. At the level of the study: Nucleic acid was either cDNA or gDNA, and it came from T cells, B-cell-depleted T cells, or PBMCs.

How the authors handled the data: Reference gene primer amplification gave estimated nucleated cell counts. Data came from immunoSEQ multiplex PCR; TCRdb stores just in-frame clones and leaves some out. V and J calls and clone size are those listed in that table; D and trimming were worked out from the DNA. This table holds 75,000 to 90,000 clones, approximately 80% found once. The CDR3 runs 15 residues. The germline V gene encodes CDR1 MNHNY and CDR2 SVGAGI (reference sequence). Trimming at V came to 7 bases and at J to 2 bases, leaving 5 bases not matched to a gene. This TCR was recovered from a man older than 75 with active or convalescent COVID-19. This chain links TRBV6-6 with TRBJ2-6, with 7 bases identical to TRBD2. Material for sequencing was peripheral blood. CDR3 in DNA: TGTGCCAGCACCCAAGCGGGGACTGGGGCCAACGTCCTGACTTTC. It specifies CASTQAGTGANVLTF.